The clone carrying this T cell receptor (beta chain) is medium-sized (0.01 to 0.1%) in the sample. What it binds is not known. Unique molecular identifier tags were affixed to discrete cDNA molecules. TCRdb reanalysed the 5' RACE reads using MiXCR and keeps one entry per CDR3 protein. The sample has about 29,000 distinct CDR3 sequences, about 4.6% seen once; the top ten hold about 6%. The data belong to a study of early T cells in non-severe SARS-CoV-2 infection. As for the study in general: Unpaired chains resulted from sequencing bulk RNA of unsorted whole blood. Overall study findings and caveats: VDJdb matching, biased toward anti-spike CD8 responses, missed private and CD4 specificities.

The sequence was obtained from an adult who was a healthcare worker with PCR-confirmed SARS-CoV-2 infection or an uninfected control (not recorded which). Sequenced material: whole blood.

CDR3 DNA: TGTGCCAGCAGCTTGAGGGTATCTCACTACGAGCAGTACTTC. It specifies CASSLRVSHYEQYF. V is TRBV5-6 and J is TRBJ2-7; D is unresolved. The CDR3 spans 14 residues. Germline assignment: CDR1 SGHDT and CDR2 YYEEEE. Trimming cost V 1 base and J 3 bases, with 11 bases left between them.